Listed below are T cell receptor beta chains from one sample, sequenced in a study of blood T cell repertoires in COVID-19. Repertoires were generated with immunoSEQ multiplex PCR, while TCRdb's copy carries only in-frame clones and drops some. Of a few hundred thousand clones in the sample, about 90% were seen once. Sequencing was done on a sample of peripheral blood. Receptors were obtained from a woman in her twenties or thirties with COVID-19, enrolled during active disease. Each CDR3 is given with its conserved first and last residue. Each record gives: V gene, CDR3 length, clone size, J gene, D gene, CDR3 protein, CDR3 DNA. A D gene is named only where the DNA matches it firmly. Clone size appears in some rows only: once, few, many, or a class for an expanded clone.

TRBV3-1/TRBV3-2	14	NA	TRBJ2-2	NA	CASSQRGYTGELFF	TGTGCCAGCAGCCAACGGGGTTACACCGGGGAGCTGTTTTTT
TRBV19	15	once	TRBJ1-5	NA	CASRNWRGSEQPQHF	TGTGCCAGTAGGAACTGGCGGGGTTCAGAACAGCCCCAGCATTTT
TRBV5-4	15	few	TRBJ1-2	TRBD1	CASSLAGTGPRGYTF	TGTGCCAGCAGCTTGGCCGGGACAGGGCCCCGAGGCTACACCTTC
TRBV6-2/TRBV6-3	17	NA	TRBJ1-5	TRBD1	CASSPGQGPYSNQPQHF	TGTGCCAGCAGTCCGGGACAGGGGCCTTATAGCAATCAGCCCCAGCATTTT
TRBV25-1	16	NA	TRBJ2-5	TRBD1	CASSEYEQGVEETQYF	TGTGCCAGCAGTGAATACGAACAGGGGGTTGAAGAGACCCAGTACTTC
TRBV4-3	20	once	TRBJ1-2	TRBD1	CASSPVTSPGTGVMNYGYTF	TGCGCCAGCAGCCCAGTGACTTCCCCCGGGACAGGGGTTATGAACTATGGCTACACCTTC
TRBV6-2/TRBV6-3	17	NA	TRBJ2-5	TRBD1	CASSYPTGSEGKETQYF	TGTGCCAGCAGTTACCCGACAGGGAGCGAGGGGAAGGAGACCCAGTACTTC
TRBV6-6	14	NA	TRBJ1-2	NA	CASSQSQGWDSYTF	TGTGCCAGCAGTCAATCCCAGGGTTGGGATAGCTACACCTTC
TRBV18	16	NA	TRBJ1-5	TRBD1	CASSPSGDRVNQPQHF	TGTGCCAGCTCACCGTCGGGTGACAGGGTCAATCAGCCCCAGCATTTT
TRBV19	14	NA	TRBJ1-1	TRBD1	CASSTDRVNTEAFF	TGTGCCAGTAGTACGGACAGGGTTAATACTGAAGCTTTCTTT
TRBV30	15	few	TRBJ1-6	NA	CAWSVPSYGGSPLHF	TGTGCCTGGAGTGTGCCTTCATACGGCGGTTCACCCCTCCACTTT
TRBV28	11	NA	TRBJ2-7	NA	CASSTYYEQYF	TGTGCCAGCAGCACCTACTACGAGCAGTACTTC
TRBV18	14	NA	TRBJ2-6	TRBD1	CASRDSSGANVLTF	TGTGCCAGCCGGGACAGCTCTGGGGCCAACGTCCTGACTTTC
TRBV27	14	once	TRBJ2-1	NA	CASSFLSSYNEQFF	TGTGCCAGCAGTTTCTTGAGCTCCTACAATGAGCAGTTCTTC
TRBV24-1	16	NA	TRBJ1-4	TRBD1	CATSDATGGFEEKLFF	TGTGCCACCAGTGATGCGACAGGGGGCTTTGAGGAAAAACTGTTTTTT
TRBV13	12	NA	TRBJ1-1	NA	CASSLGSLEAFF	TGTGCCAGCAGCTTAGGGAGCCTCGAAGCTTTCTTT
TRBV19	14	NA	TRBJ2-7	NA	CASSIRLAGDEQYF	TGTGCCAGTAGTATTAGGCTTGCAGGGGACGAGCAGTACTTC
TRBV6-5	14	NA	TRBJ1-3	NA	CASSYGSSGNTIYF	TGTGCCAGCAGTTACGGGAGCTCTGGAAACACCATATATTTT
TRBV11-2	15	NA	TRBJ2-5	TRBD2	CASSPRTSIQETQYF	TGTGCCAGCAGCCCAAGGACTAGCATCCAAGAGACCCAGTACTTC
TRBV7-6	14	NA	TRBJ1-2	NA	CASSSRAGGIYYTF	TGTGCCAGCAGCTCAAGGGCGGGGGGCATTTACTACACCTTC
TRBV27	15	NA	TRBJ2-1	TRBD2	CASGPTSGPINAQFF	TGTGCCAGCGGCCCCACTAGCGGGCCGATCAATGCGCAGTTCTTC
TRBV28	13	NA	TRBJ1-1	NA	CASKVGAGGEAFF	TGTGCCAGCAAGGTTGGGGCCGGGGGGGAAGCTTTCTTT
TRBV7-2	14	NA	TRBJ1-6	NA	CASSLEQVNSPLHF	TGTGCCAGCAGCTTAGAACAGGTTAATTCACCCCTCCACTTT
TRBV4-3	18	NA	TRBJ2-3	TRBD2	CASSQNPGLAGITDTQYF	TGCGCCAGCAGCCAGAACCCGGGACTAGCGGGTATCACAGATACGCAGTATTTT
TRBV5-4	13	NA	TRBJ2-3	NA	CASTPGVRDTQYF	TGTGCCAGCACACCCGGGGTCCGAGATACGCAGTATTTT
TRBV27	14	NA	TRBJ2-5	NA	CASSPDRLQETQYF	TGTGCCAGCAGCCCCGACAGGCTACAAGAGACCCAGTACTTC
TRBV5-1	15	NA	TRBJ1-1	NA	CASSLTGRMNTEAFF	TGCGCCAGCAGCTTGACGGGTCGGATGAACACTGAAGCTTTCTTT
TRBV4-3	20	NA	TRBJ2-6	TRBD1	CASSQDLRQGAFFGANVLTF	TGCGCCAGCAGCCAAGATCTGAGGCAGGGGGCTTTCTTTGGGGCCAACGTCCTGACTTTC
TRBV11-1	15	NA	TRBJ2-1	NA	CASSLEPSSYNEQFF	TGTGCCAGCAGCTTAGAACCGAGCTCCTACAATGAGCAGTTCTTC
TRBV6-4	15	few	TRBJ2-1	TRBD2	CASSDSTSGYNEQFF	TGTGCCAGCAGTGACTCAACTAGCGGGTACAATGAGCAGTTCTTC
TRBV19	14	NA	TRBJ1-3	NA	CASSIPDSGNTIYF	TGTGCCAGTAGTATCCCGGACAGTGGAAACACCATATATTTT
TRBV5-1	14	NA	TRBJ2-3	TRBD2	CASTTGGLTDTQYF	TGCGCCAGTACGACGGGGGGGCTCACAGATACGCAGTATTTT
TRBV19	20	NA	TRBJ2-4	NA	CASSTEWVPGGWKDKNIQYF	TGTGCCAGTAGTACCGAGTGGGTCCCGGGTGGATGGAAGGACAAAAACATTCAGTACTTC
TRBV13	14	NA	TRBJ2-3	NA	CASSPGLTRDTQYF	TGTGCCAGCAGCCCGGGACTCACAAGGGATACGCAGTATTTT
TRBV21-1	17	NA	TRBJ1-5	NA	CASSKANLGESNQPQHF	TGTGCCAGCAGCAAAGCGAACCTCGGGGAGAGCAATCAGCCCCAGCATTTT
TRBV4-2	15	once	TRBJ1-1	TRBD1	CASSQEHRGPSEAFF	TGTGCCAGCAGCCAAGAACACAGGGGACCTTCCGAAGCTTTCTTT
TRBV7-2	17	NA	TRBJ2-3	TRBD2	CASSFGTSGGPRDTQYF	TGTGCCAGCAGCTTTGGGACTAGCGGGGGGCCCAGGGATACGCAGTATTTT
TRBV28	15	once	TRBJ2-1	TRBD1	CASSLGGVGYNEQFF	TGTGCCAGCAGCTTAGGGGGCGTGGGATACAATGAGCAGTTCTTC
TRBV4-1	16	NA	TRBJ1-5	NA	CASSQDLGGAGQPQHF	TGCGCCAGCAGCCAAGATTTGGGGGGAGCGGGGCAGCCCCAGCATTTT
TRBV7-2	14	NA	TRBJ1-3	TRBD1	CASNPTGSGNTIYF	TGTGCCAGCAACCCGACAGGGTCAGGAAACACCATATATTTT
TRBV5-6	13	NA	TRBJ2-3	NA	CASSPFLADTQYF	TGTGCCAGCAGCCCCTTCCTCGCAGATACGCAGTATTTT
TRBV11-3	13	NA	TRBJ1-1	NA	CASSLTVNTEAFF	TGTGCCAGCAGCCTGACAGTTAACACTGAAGCTTTCTTT
TRBV7-8	17	NA	TRBJ2-5	TRBD2	CASSGTRLAGGQETQYF	TGTGCCAGCAGCGGAACGAGACTAGCGGGGGGGCAAGAGACCCAGTACTTC
TRBV30	16	NA	TRBJ2-1	TRBD1	CAWRDTDREAYNEQFF	TGTGCCTGGAGAGATACGGACAGGGAAGCCTACAATGAGCAGTTCTTC
TRBV15	14	NA	TRBJ1-4	TRBD1	CATSRDGQGEKLFF	TGTGCCACCAGCAGAGATGGACAGGGGGAAAAACTGTTTTTT
TRBV5-1	15	NA	TRBJ2-1	TRBD1	CASSLGQYDDNEQFF	TGCGCCAGCAGCCTGGGACAGTACGACGATAATGAGCAGTTCTTC
TRBV10-3	11	once	TRBJ1-5	NA	CATRGDQPQHF	TGTGCCACCAGGGGCGATCAGCCCCAGCATTTT
TRBV19	17	NA	TRBJ1-5	NA	CASSIEGRIHSNQPQHF	TGTGCCAGTAGTATAGAAGGCAGGATTCATAGCAATCAGCCCCAGCATTTT
TRBV4-1	15	NA	TRBJ2-3	TRBD1	CASSQDPQGADTQYF	TGCGCCAGCAGCCAAGATCCCCAGGGGGCAGATACGCAGTATTTT
TRBV7-9	16	once	TRBJ1-4	TRBD1	CASSSPSGTGNEKLFF	TGTGCCAGCAGCTCTCCATCCGGGACAGGGAATGAAAAACTGTTTTTT
TRBV29-1	13	NA	TRBJ1-2	NA	CSVEDSGIYGYTF	TGCAGCGTTGAAGATTCAGGGATCTATGGCTACACCTTC
TRBV10-3	14	NA	TRBJ1-2	NA	CAISDGGADYGYTF	TGTGCCATCAGTGACGGCGGGGCAGATTATGGCTACACCTTC